The 4 T cell receptor beta chains below all came from one sample that was sequenced in a study of cytomegalovirus exposure and HLA in healthy donors (dated by TCRdb to between 2016 and 2019). The library relied on the immunoSEQ multiplex PCR assay. For the multiplex PCR, a mixture combining 60 forward primers for TCR Vbeta segments and 13 reverse primers for TCR Jbeta segments was used. TCRdb provides this immuneACCESS table in a form limited to in-frame rearrangements. Some clones are lacking; in checked studies, under half of them reflect an unresolved V gene, and why the rest are absent is not known. The sample table gives more than 90,000 clones. Roughly 6.6% of the sample is taken by the ten largest. Material for sequencing was PBMCs. These receptor sequences come from a man aged 35 to 55 in good health and CMV-seropositive.

V gene TRBV19 combines with J gene TRBJ2-2; D might be TRBD2 (6 bases). The germline V and J ends were trimmed by 10 bases and 3 bases, with 15 bases remaining between them. Germline loops: CDR1 LNHDA, CDR2 SQIVND (reference sequence). The CDR3 extends over 14 amino acids. The DNA for the CDR3 is TGTGCCACCGCGGGGCGGGCGGACACCGGGGAGCTGTTTTTT. This sequence encodes CATAGRADTGELFF.

V gene TRBV27 combines with J gene TRBJ2-3; 7 bases are shared with TRBD1. The CDR3 consists of 15 residues. Germline assignment: CDR1 MNHEY and CDR2 SMNVEV (reference sequence). J gave up 1 base and V 5 bases, and 6 bases lay outside the gene matches. Here the CDR3 reads CASSRQGHRTDTQYF. Written as DNA, the CDR3 is TGTGCCAGCAGTCGACAGGGACACCGCACAGATACGCAGTATTTT.

CDR3 DNA sequence: TGTGCCAGCAGCCTGAGTCCCGAAACTGAAGCTTTCTTT. It yields the protein CASSLSPETEAFF. The chain couples TRBV9 to TRBJ1-1; D uncertain. V shed 4 bases and J shed 5 bases, with 12 bases lying between them. The germline V gene has CDR1 SGDLS and CDR2 YYNGEE. This CDR3 spans 13 amino acids.

V gene TRBV9 combines with J gene TRBJ2-1; 10 positions agree with TRBD2. V lost 0 bases to trimming and J lost 6 bases; unmatched junction nucleotides: 9. CDR1 is SGDLS, CDR2 YYNGEE, per germline. The CDR3 runs 17 residues. The CDR3 coding sequence is TGTGCCAGCAGCGTAGGGGCGGGATTAGCGGGAGGCAATGAGCAGTTCTTC. Its protein product is CASSVGAGLAGGNEQFF.